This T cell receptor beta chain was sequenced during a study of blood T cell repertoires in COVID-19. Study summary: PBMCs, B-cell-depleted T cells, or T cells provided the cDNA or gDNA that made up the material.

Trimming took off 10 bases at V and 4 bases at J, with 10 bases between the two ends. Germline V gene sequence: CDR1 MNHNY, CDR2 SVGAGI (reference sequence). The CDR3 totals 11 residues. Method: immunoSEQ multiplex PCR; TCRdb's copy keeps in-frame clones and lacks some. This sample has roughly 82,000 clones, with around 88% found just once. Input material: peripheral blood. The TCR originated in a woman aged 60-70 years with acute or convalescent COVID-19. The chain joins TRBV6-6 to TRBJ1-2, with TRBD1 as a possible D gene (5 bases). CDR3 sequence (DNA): TGTGCCAACTCCGGGGGCTATGGCTACACCTTC. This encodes CANSGGYGYTF.